The sequence of this TCR beta chain was determined in a study of early stage breast cancer tumors. Turning to the study itself: Of approximately 16 invasive breast tumors, around 13 were hormone receptor-positive, HER2-negative.

Generated by immunoSEQ multiplex PCR, the TCRdb table keeps only in-frame clones and is missing some. The sample has about 70,000 clones; approximately 80% are singletons. V was clipped by 11 bases and J by 6 bases, with 19 bases between them. Germline CDR1 is MDHEN and CDR2 is SYDVKM. The CDR3 sequence is 13 residues long. The chain uses TRBV28 and TRBJ2-5; TRBD2 might be the D (6 bases). This TCR came from a person aged 40-50 years with breast cancer. Sequencing was carried out using blood. This chain's CDR3 is CAGSEVEGQTQYF. The CDR3 nucleotides read TGTGCCGGCTCCGAAGTGGAGGGGCAGACCCAGTACTTC.